The 20 T cell receptor beta chains below come from one sample, sequenced in a study of T cell responses to AZD1222 COVID-19 vaccine. Sequencing used immunoSEQ multiplex PCR; TCRdb keeps in-frame clones, though not all of them. The sample contains 150,000 to 200,000 clones, around nine tenths of which appear only once. This specimen was peripheral blood, taken on day 0 of AZD1222 vaccination. Receptors originate from an adult in good health.

The V gene is TRBV6-2 or TRBV6-3, the J gene TRBJ2-5; D unclear. The CDR3 is made up of 15 amino acids. Germline CDR1 and CDR2: MNHEY and SVGEGT. V was pared by 0 bases and J by 5 bases, with 13 bases between. The CDR3 protein is CASSYSGLLGETQYF. The CDR3 DNA follows: TGTGCCAGCAGTTACTCCGGGCTCCTTGGGGAGACCCAGTACTTC.

This clone has a handful of counts. The V and J genes are TRBV19 and TRBJ1-6; TRBD1 matches at 9 bases. CDR3 length: 15 amino acids. The V segment lost 3 bases and the J segment 9 bases; nucleotides outside the gene matches: 6. Germline V gene data show CDR1 as LNHDA and CDR2 as SQIVND (reference sequence). The CDR3 here is CASSITGGQGSPLHF. The CDR3 nucleotides read TGTGCCAGTAGTATTACAGGGGGCCAGGGTTCACCCCTCCACTTT.

This sequence joins TRBV18 and TRBJ2-1, with 8 bases aligning to TRBD1. The V segment lost 3 bases and the J segment 7 bases; nucleotides outside the gene matches: 2. The CDR3 covers 13 residues. Germline V gene sequence: CDR1 KGHSH, CDR2 LQKENI. This CDR3 is CASSPGQGNEQFF. The CDR3 nucleotides read TGTGCCAGCTCACCCGGACAGGGAAATGAGCAGTTCTTC.

CDR3 DNA sequence: TGTGCCAGCAGCCCGGGAGGTGAAAAACTGTTTTTT. Its translation is CASSPGGEKLFF. V gene TRBV12-3 or TRBV12-4 combines with J gene TRBJ1-4; no firm D call. Between the trimmed V and J ends, which lost 6 bases and 7 bases, there was a span of 9 bases. The CDR3 totals 12 residues.

This chain uses TRBV21-1 with TRBJ1-1; TRBD1, the table's D call, lacks a check against the DNA. TRBV21-1 is assigned pseudogene status. The CDR3 has 15 residues. Here the CDR3 reads CASSKGRRQGPAAFF. The CDR3 DNA reads as TGTGCCAGCAGCAAAGGTCGGAGACAGGGCCCTGCGGCTTTCTTT.

The rearrangement uses TRBV19 and TRBJ1-4; D unresolved. Trimming removed 8 bases from V and 5 bases from J, with 15 bases in between. Looked up from germline, CDR1 is LNHDA and CDR2 is SQIVND (reference sequence). The CDR3 consists of 14 residues. This CDR3 is CASLNFGVNEKLFF. The CDR3 nucleotides are TGTGCCAGTCTTAACTTCGGGGTGAATGAAAAACTGTTTTTT.

This clone showed up just a few times. The V and J genes are TRBV7-8 and TRBJ2-1, with D possibly being TRBD2 (6 bases). Germline V gene sequence: CDR1 SGHVS, CDR2 FQNEAQ. The length of the CDR3 is 16 residues. Trimming cost V 1 base and J 6 bases, with 16 bases left between them. CDR3 amino acids: CASSLVDLVGSNEQFF. The CDR3 DNA reads as TGTGCCAGCAGCTTAGTGGATCTGGTCGGGAGCAATGAGCAGTTCTTC.

The chain uses TRBV11-2 and TRBJ1-2; possible D gene TRBD1, 5 bases. This CDR3 is 15 amino acids long. Between the trimmed V and J ends, which lost 5 bases and 7 bases, there was a span of 20 bases. The V gene's germline CDR1 is SGHAT and CDR2 FQNNGV. CDR3 DNA: TGTGCCAGCAGCCAACTGGGGGGTCGGTACGGTGGCTACACCTTC. This gives the protein CASSQLGGRYGGYTF. The full variable domain, in which reference TRBV11-2 and TRBJ1-2 provide the parts outside the CDR3, is EAGVAQSPRYKIIEKRQSVAFWCNPISGHATLYWYQQILGQGPKLLIQFQNNGVVDDSQLPKDRFSAERLKGVDSTLKIQPAKLEDSAVYLCASSQLGGRYGGYTFGSGTRLTVV.

CDR3 sequence (DNA): TGTGCCAGCAGCTCAGGGGTCACAGGGTCAAGCGACGAGCAGTACTTC. This encodes CASSSGVTGSSDEQYF. V is TRBV11-3 and J is TRBJ2-7, with D possibly matching TRBD1 (6 bases). CDR3 length: 16 amino acids. CDR1 and CDR2 (germline): SGHNT, YENEEA. Trimming took off 4 bases at V and 5 bases at J, with 21 bases between the two ends.

The chain uses TRBV7-8 and TRBJ1-2, with D uncertain. This CDR3 has 14 residues. V was pared by 1 base and J by 4 bases, with 10 bases between. Germline CDR1 reads SGHVS; CDR2 reads FQNEAQ. The DNA of the CDR3 is TGTGCCAGCAGCTTAGGTGAGGAAGGCTATGGCTACACCTTC. Protein product: CASSLGEEGYGYTF.

The chain is built from TRBV6-4 and TRBJ2-1, with TRBD1 matching over 9 bases. The V gene end was trimmed by 2 bases and the J gene end by 10 bases; junction bases not matched to a gene: 3. Germline CDR1 reads MRHNA; CDR2 reads SNTAGT. This CDR3 region has 13 residues. The CDR3 spells CASSDEGQGEQFF. The DNA of the CDR3 is TGTGCCAGCAGTGACGAGGGACAGGGAGAGCAGTTCTTC.

The chain couples TRBV30 to TRBJ1-4; TRBD1 aligns across 7 bases. The CDR3 has 13 residues. Germline V gene lookup returns CDR1 GTSNPN and CDR2 SVGIG (reference sequence). V shed 4 bases and J 7 bases; nucleotides not matched to a gene: 6. In DNA, the CDR3 is TGTGCCTGGACCGGGACAGTGTTTGAAAAACTGTTTTTT. Protein: CAWTGTVFEKLFF.

The chain couples TRBV6-1 to TRBJ2-7, with 7 bases lining up with TRBD1. CDR3 size: 13 residues. Germline V gives CDR1 MNHNS, CDR2 SASEGT. V lost 3 bases and J lost 11; bases outside the gene matches: 10. CDR3 DNA: TGTGCCAGCAGTGAGGCGAGAACAGGGGAAGAGTACTTC. It specifies CASSEARTGEEYF.

This sequence joins TRBV27 and TRBJ1-1, with D perhaps TRBD1 (5 bases). Germline V gene sequence: CDR1 MNHEY, CDR2 SMNVEV (reference sequence). Deletions cut 3 bases from V and 5 bases from J, with 10 bases between. The CDR3 sequence is 13 residues long. Written as DNA, the CDR3 is TGTGCCAGCAGTTTTGACAGACGGACTGAAGCTTTCTTT. Translated, it gives CASSFDRRTEAFF.

The chain combines TRBV7-8 with TRBJ2-7; 9 bases match TRBD1. V trimming: 5 bases; J trimming: 2 bases; junction bases outside the gene matches: 7. CDR1 SGHVS and CDR2 FQNEAQ come from the germline V gene. The CDR3 runs to 15 residues. The CDR3 sequence is CASSPTGGPTYEQYF. The CDR3 DNA reads TGTGCCAGCAGCCCAACAGGGGGCCCTACCTACGAGCAGTACTTC.

The table lists this clone with a few counts. The chain links TRBV9 to TRBJ1-1, with D unresolved. The germline V and J ends were trimmed by 3 bases and 6 bases, with 15 bases remaining between them. The CDR3 is made up of 14 amino acids. Germline CDR1 reads SGDLS; CDR2 reads YYNGEE. The CDR3 sequence is CASSAEPTTAEAFF. CDR3 DNA sequence: TGTGCCAGCAGCGCCGAACCCACTACAGCTGAAGCTTTCTTT.

A single count supports this clone. This sequence joins TRBV4-2 and TRBJ1-2, with 7 bases identical to TRBD1. V gave up 1 base and J gave up 1 base; unmatched junction bases: 0. This CDR3 comprises 14 residues. CDR1 and CDR2 from the germline V gene are LGHNA and YNFKEQ. CDR3 residues: CASSQGDSNYGYTF. CDR3 nucleotides: TGTGCCAGCAGCCAAGGGGACAGTAACTATGGCTACACCTTC.

This sequence joins TRBV7-2 and TRBJ2-3, with 14 positions matching TRBD2. The CDR3 covers 17 residues. The germline V gene has CDR1 SGHTA and CDR2 FQGNSA. J was trimmed by 7 bases and V by 1 base; bases with no gene match: 7. CDR3 residues: CASSLVSGTSGGNTQYF. The CDR3 bases are TGTGCCAGCAGCTTAGTTTCCGGGACTAGCGGGGGCAATACGCAGTATTTT.

The chain combines TRBV18 with TRBJ2-5, with 8 bases aligning to TRBD1. Germline CDR1 reads KGHSH; CDR2 reads LQKENI. The CDR3 sequence is 13 residues long. Trimming removed 5 bases from V and 5 bases from J; junction bases left unmatched: 4. Here the CDR3 reads CASSSRQGETQYF. Here the CDR3 DNA reads TGTGCCAGCTCATCAAGACAGGGGGAGACCCAGTACTTC.

The chain has TRBV11-3 and TRBJ2-7, with D unclear. Between the trimmed V and J ends, which lost 1 base and 7 bases, there was a span of 14 bases. CDR3 size: 14 residues. Looked up from germline, CDR1 is SGHNT and CDR2 is YENEEA. The CDR3 sequence: CASSLGGSTGEQYF. The CDR3 nucleotides are TGTGCCAGCAGCTTAGGAGGCAGTACGGGTGAGCAGTACTTC.